Below are 29 T cell receptor beta chains sequenced from a single sample in a study of blood T cell repertoires in COVID-19. Libraries were prepared by immunoSEQ multiplex PCR; TCRdb keeps only in-frame clonotypes and omits some of them. The profile shows about 280,000 clones, about nine tenths of them singletons. The sample was PBMCs or T cells enriched from blood (not recorded which). The source is a woman aged 25 to 45 with acute COVID-19.

V usage is TRBV29-1 and J usage is TRBJ2-7, with 8 bases that match TRBD1. V dropped 4 bases and J dropped 2; count of bases not matched to a gene: 4. Germline values: CDR1 SQVTM, CDR2 ANQGSEA. The CDR3 extends over 13 amino acids. In DNA, the CDR3 is TGCAGCGTTGTGGGGACAGGCCCCTACGAGCAGTACTTC. Translated, it gives CSVVGTGPYEQYF.

This clone has only one observation. The chain recombines TRBV12-3 or TRBV12-4 with TRBJ1-4; D possibly corresponds to TRBD1 (6 bases). This CDR3 comprises 13 residues. Trimming pared 6 bases from V and 10 bases from J, leaving 15 bases between. The CDR3 DNA follows: TGTGCCAGCAGCCTTACAGGGTATGGAAAACTGTTTTTT. It yields the protein CASSLTGYGKLFF.

The chain uses TRBV5-4 and TRBJ2-6; no reliable D call. V lost 2 bases, J lost 0 bases, and 6 bases lay in between. Germline-derived CDR1 and CDR2 are SGHNT and YYREEE (reference sequence). The CDR3 runs to 15 residues. CDR3 amino acids: CASSFPSSGANVLTF. The CDR3, as DNA: TGTGCCAGCAGCTTTCCCTCCTCTGGGGCCAACGTCCTGACTTTC.

This clone is a singleton in its sample. This chain links TRBV5-4 with TRBJ2-2; D gene uncertain. The germline V gene has CDR1 SGHNT and CDR2 YYREEE (reference sequence). The CDR3 runs 15 residues. V was shortened by 9 bases and J by 0 bases, with 15 bases between the two germline ends. CDR3 nucleotides: TGTGCCACCTCCCGACACACCGCGAACACCGGGGAGCTGTTTTTT. Amino acid sequence: CATSRHTANTGELFF.

The chain employs TRBV3-1 (or the pseudogene TRBV3-2) and TRBJ2-2, with 7 nucleotides matching TRBD1. The V and J ends lost 1 base and 8 bases, in that order; junction bases with no gene match: 7. Germline loops: CDR1 LGHDT, CDR2 YNNKEL (reference sequence). The length of the CDR3 is 15 residues. The CDR3 sequence is CASSQVPGDSGELFF. DNA for the CDR3: TGTGCCAGCAGCCAAGTTCCAGGGGACAGTGGGGAGCTGTTTTTT.

The gene calls are TRBV3-1 (or the pseudogene TRBV3-2) and TRBJ2-7, with a weak D call TRBD2 (6 bases). CDR1 and CDR2 (germline): LGHDT, YNNKEL (reference sequence). The CDR3 length is 12 residues. The ends were cut back, 2 bases at V and 7 bases at J, with 9 bases in the middle. The CDR3 protein is CASSQLAREQYF. The DNA of the CDR3 is TGTGCCAGCAGCCAACTAGCGCGTGAGCAGTACTTC.

This clone was seen only once. The rearrangement links TRBV30 to TRBJ2-3, with D maybe TRBD2 (5 bases). The CDR3 consists of 17 residues. Per the germline V gene, CDR1 is GTSNPN and CDR2 is SVGIG (reference sequence). V lost 2 bases, J lost 9 bases, and 27 bases lay in between. CDR3 sequence (DNA): TGTGCCTGGAGTTTTCTAGCCGGAACTGTTTCGCCGGAGACGCAGTATTTT. Encoded protein: CAWSFLAGTVSPETQYF.

The chain combines TRBV27 with TRBJ2-3; TRBD1 matches at 8 bases. The CDR3 runs 14 residues. The germline V gene encodes CDR1 MNHEY and CDR2 SMNVEV (reference sequence). Trimming took 6 bases from V and 4 from J; bases not matched to a gene: 6. The DNA for the CDR3 is TGTGCCAGCAGGAAGACAGGGGAGGCAGATACGCAGTATTTT. Amino acid sequence: CASRKTGEADTQYF.

The CDR3 region is CASSVEGGEFGYEQFF. In nucleotides, the CDR3 is TGTGCCAGCAGCGTAGAAGGCGGGGAGTTTGGCTATGAGCAGTTCTTC. The chain is built from TRBV9 and TRBJ2-1; D may be TRBD2 (6 bases). The CDR3 loop spans 16 amino acids. CDR1 and CDR2 (germline): SGDLS, YYNGEE. V was cut by 0 bases and J by 8 bases, with 18 bases left in between.

The V and J genes are TRBV2 and TRBJ1-5; D is possibly TRBD1 (5 bases). The CDR3 is made up of 14 amino acids. CDR1 is SNHLY, CDR2 FYNNEI, per germline. The V end lost 5 bases, the J end lost 3 bases, and 11 bases lay between the germline ends. Here the CDR3 DNA reads TGTGCCAGCAGTCCGACAGAAATCAATCAGCCCCAGCATTTT. It specifies CASSPTEINQPQHF.

J is TRBJ1-2 and V is TRBV24-1, with a weak D call TRBD1 (6 bases). CDR1 KGHDR and CDR2 SFDVKD come from the germline V gene. Trimming shortened V by 4 bases and J by 4 bases, and 12 bases separated the two germline ends. There are 14 residues in the CDR3. In DNA form, the CDR3 reads TGTGCCACCAGTGACTCACACAGGGCCTATGGCTACACCTTC. It specifies CATSDSHRAYGYTF.

The chain uses TRBV7-2 and TRBJ2-7, with D uncertain. The CDR3 contains 15 residues. From germline, CDR1 is SGHTA and CDR2 FQGNSA. V was pared by 3 bases and J by 0 bases, with 12 bases between. The CDR3 is CASSLTSTVSYEQYF. The CDR3 DNA reads TGTGCCAGCAGCTTGACAAGCACTGTCTCCTACGAGCAGTACTTC.

V is TRBV28 and J is TRBJ2-7, with TRBD2 as a possible D gene (5 bases). From germline, CDR1 is MDHEN and CDR2 SYDVKM. Trimming cost V 5 bases and J 7 bases, with 18 bases left between them. The CDR3 runs to 14 residues. CDR3 sequence reads: CASSPPAKLGEQYF. The CDR3 DNA sequence: TGTGCCAGCAGTCCTCCCGCAAAACTAGGAGAGCAGTACTTC.

The genes are TRBV5-1 and TRBJ1-2, with 7 bases aligning to TRBD1. The germline V gene has CDR1 SGHRS and CDR2 YFSETQ. J was trimmed by 3 bases and V by 4 bases; bases with no gene match: 3. The CDR3 sequence is 13 residues long. CDR3 protein: CASSGTVYYGYTF. In DNA form, the CDR3 reads TGCGCCAGCAGCGGGACAGTCTACTATGGCTACACCTTC.

This sequence joins TRBV3-1 (or the pseudogene TRBV3-2) and TRBJ2-2, with D hard to call. The CDR3 sequence is 15 residues long. Germline lookup yields CDR1 LGHDT and CDR2 YNNKEL (reference sequence). Trimming took off 3 bases at V and 3 bases at J, with 11 bases between the two ends. DNA for the CDR3: TGTGCCAGCAGCCAGGCTCGCGGATACACCGGGGAGCTGTTTTTT. This encodes CASSQARGYTGELFF.

The genes are TRBV19 and TRBJ2-7, with a tentative D call TRBD1 (5 bases). CDR1 is LNHDA, CDR2 SQIVND, per germline (reference sequence). The CDR3 contains 14 residues. V shed 2 bases and J shed 2 bases, with 10 bases lying between them. CDR3 DNA sequence: TGTGCCAGTAGTATATCCAGGGAACCCTACGAGCAGTACTTC. The encoded protein is CASSISREPYEQYF.

The genes are TRBV14 and TRBJ2-7; tentatively, D is TRBD2 (5 bases). CDR1 and CDR2 from the germline V gene are SGHDN and FVKESK. V was shortened by 1 base and J by 2 bases, with 15 bases between the two germline ends. CDR3 length: 16 residues. For the CDR3, the DNA is TGTGCCAGCAGCCAAGGCGCGGCGGGTCTTCCCTACGAGCAGTACTTC. This sequence encodes CASSQGAAGLPYEQYF.

The genes are TRBV7-6 and TRBJ1-5; D may be TRBD1 (6 bases). The CDR3 runs to 14 residues. Per germline, CDR1 SGHVS and CDR2 FNYEAQ. V lost 4 bases and J lost 9, with 16 bases in between. The CDR3, as DNA: TGTGCCAGCAGCTCGGGCCAAAGGGGGACGCCCCAGCATTTT. Translating gives CASSSGQRGTPQHF.

The chain couples TRBV28 to TRBJ1-4; D is perhaps TRBD1 (5 bases). V dropped 7 bases and J dropped 8 bases, with 11 bases sitting between them. From germline, CDR1 is MDHEN and CDR2 SYDVKM. The CDR3 covers 12 residues. The CDR3: CASTRGGEKLFF. The CDR3 DNA follows: TGTGCCAGCACCCGGGGGGGGGAAAAACTGTTTTTT.

V is TRBV6-5 and J is TRBJ1-2; 7 bases align to TRBD1. The CDR3 length is 13 residues. Germline V gene sequence: CDR1 MNHEY, CDR2 SVGAGI. V lost 6 bases to trimming and J lost 7 bases; unmatched junction nucleotides: 8. CDR3 sequence reads: CASRSDREAGYTF. The DNA of the CDR3 is TGTGCCAGCAGATCCGACAGGGAGGCTGGCTACACCTTC.

The chain uses TRBV7-8 and TRBJ2-5; D remains unclear. CDR1 is SGHVS, CDR2 FQNEAQ, per germline. V was cut by 5 bases and J by 5 bases, with 6 bases left in between. This CDR3 region has 11 residues. The CDR3 nucleotides are TGTGCCAGCAGCACGAGGGAGACCCAGTACTTC. Its protein is CASSTRETQYF.

This clone was recorded only once. The chain has TRBV24-1 and TRBJ2-2; 7 bases map to TRBD1. V gave up 0 bases and J gave up 3 bases; unmatched junction bases: 3. The CDR3 loop spans 16 amino acids. The V gene's germline CDR1 is KGHDR and CDR2 SFDVKD. CDR3 amino acids: CATSDLTGADTGELFF. CDR3 coding DNA: TGTGCCACCAGTGATTTGACAGGGGCCGACACCGGGGAGCTGTTTTTT.

This CDR3 reads CASNPGLAGATSEQFF. The DNA of the CDR3 is TGTGCCAGCAATCCGGGACTAGCGGGAGCAACGTCTGAGCAGTTCTTC. This chain uses TRBV28 with TRBJ2-1, with TRBD2 matching over 14 bases. There are 16 residues in the CDR3. Per the germline V gene, CDR1 is MDHEN and CDR2 is SYDVKM. Germline trimming cut 7 bases from V and 9 bases from J; bases unmatched to any gene: 11.

This sequence joins TRBV5-1 and TRBJ2-7, with 9 bases fitting TRBD2. V was pared by 0 bases and J by 3 bases, with 7 bases of the junction left unmatched. This CDR3 has 16 amino acids. Germline assignment: CDR1 SGHRS and CDR2 YFSETQ. DNA for the CDR3: TGCGCCAGCAGCTTGGCCCTACTAGCGGGCGACTACGAGCAGTACTTC. Its protein product is CASSLALLAGDYEQYF.

In regard to this clone: The junction departs from germline at one end; a sequencing error may be responsible. This chain links TRBV5-1 with TRBJ1-4, with 7 bases fitting TRBD1. This CDR3 comprises 14 residues. Germline V gene lookup returns CDR1 SGHRS and CDR2 YFSETQ. In DNA, the CDR3 is TGCGCCACCAGCCTGGGACAGCAAAATGAAAAACTGTTTTTT. This encodes CATSLGQQNEKLFF.

The rearrangement joins TRBV3-1 (or the pseudogene TRBV3-2) to TRBJ2-3, with TRBD2 matching 11 bases. Germline V gene sequence: CDR1 LGHDT, CDR2 YNNKEL (reference sequence). J was trimmed by 6 bases and V by 2 bases; bases with no gene match: 7. There are 16 residues in the CDR3. In DNA, the CDR3 is TGTGCCAGCAGCCAAACCTCTAGCGGGAGGTCGGATACGCAGTATTTT. Translation gives CASSQTSSGRSDTQYF.

The chain has TRBV27 and TRBJ1-5, with D uncertain. The V end was cut by 5 bases, the J end by 7 bases, with 12 bases between. Germline assignment: CDR1 MNHEY and CDR2 SMNVEV (reference sequence). The CDR3 consists of 13 residues. CDR3 in amino acids: CASSEGSGQPQHF. The CDR3 nucleotides are TGTGCCAGCAGTGAAGGCTCGGGACAGCCCCAGCATTTT.

The chain joins TRBV25-1 to TRBJ1-1; the match to TRBD1 covers 10 bases. With V trimmed by 9 bases and J by 9 bases, 10 bases remained unmatched. The V gene's germline CDR1 is MGHDK and CDR2 SYGVNS. The length of the CDR3 is 13 residues. The CDR3: CASGQGDPRQAFF. CDR3 in DNA: TGTGCCAGTGGACAGGGGGATCCTCGGCAAGCTTTCTTT.

This clone was seen a single time. This chain uses TRBV30 with TRBJ1-5; possible D gene TRBD1, 6 bases. With 3 bases removed from V and 7 bases from J, the gap between germline ends came to 13 bases. Germline values: CDR1 GTSNPN, CDR2 SVGIG (reference sequence). The CDR3 sequence is 13 residues long. CDR3 sequence (DNA): TGTGCCTGGAGCGATACAGGGATGCAGCCCCAGCATTTT. Amino acid sequence: CAWSDTGMQPQHF.